Sequencing of this T cell receptor (beta chain) was carried out in a study of blood T cells in healthy people across ages. A second PCR of about 7 to 11 cycles used a sample-barcoded 5' primer and a J-beta primer mix. TCRdb re-called the 5' RACE reads through MiXCR, storing one row per CDR3 protein. Seen here are 710,000 or so distinct CDR3 sequences, 20% to 25% observed once, and the top ten hold roughly 22%. The sample comprised blood. This receptor was identified in a man in his sixties or seventies in good health.

This CDR3 reads CASSWGTARVFSEAFF. Written as DNA, the CDR3 is TGTGCCAGCAGCTGGGGGACAGCCCGGGTTTTCTCTGAAGCTTTCTTT. J is TRBJ1-1 and V is TRBV12-3 or TRBV12-4; 7 bases are a match to TRBD1. Trimming removed 6 bases from V and 6 bases from J; junction bases left unmatched: 16. The CDR3 contains 16 residues.